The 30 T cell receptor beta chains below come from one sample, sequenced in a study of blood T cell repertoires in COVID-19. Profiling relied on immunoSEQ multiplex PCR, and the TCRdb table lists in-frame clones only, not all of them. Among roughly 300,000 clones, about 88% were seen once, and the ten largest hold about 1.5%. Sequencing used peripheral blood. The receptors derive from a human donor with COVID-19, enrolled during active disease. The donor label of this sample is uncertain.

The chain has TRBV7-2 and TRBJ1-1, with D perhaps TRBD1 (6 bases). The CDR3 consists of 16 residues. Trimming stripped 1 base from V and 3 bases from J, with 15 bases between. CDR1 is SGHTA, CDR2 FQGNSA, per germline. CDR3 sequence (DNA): TGTGCCAGCAGCTTAGATCTTGGGGGCTGGGACACTGAAGCTTTCTTT. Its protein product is CASSLDLGGWDTEAFF.

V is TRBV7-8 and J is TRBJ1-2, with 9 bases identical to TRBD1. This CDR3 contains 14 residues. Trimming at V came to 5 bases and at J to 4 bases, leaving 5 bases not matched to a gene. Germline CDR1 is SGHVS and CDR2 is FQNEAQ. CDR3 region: CASSTTGGPYGYTF. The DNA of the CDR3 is TGTGCCAGCAGCACTACAGGGGGCCCCTATGGCTACACCTTC.

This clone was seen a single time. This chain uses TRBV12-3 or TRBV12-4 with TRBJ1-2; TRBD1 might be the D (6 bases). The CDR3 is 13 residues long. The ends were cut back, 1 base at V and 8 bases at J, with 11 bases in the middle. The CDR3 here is CASSLGGRRGYTF. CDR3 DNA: TGTGCCAGCAGTTTAGGGGGGCGCAGGGGCTACACCTTC.

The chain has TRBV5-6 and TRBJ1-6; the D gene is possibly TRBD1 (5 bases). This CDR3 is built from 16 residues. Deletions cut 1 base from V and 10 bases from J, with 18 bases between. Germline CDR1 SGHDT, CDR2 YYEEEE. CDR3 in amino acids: CASSLFVSRVNSPLHF. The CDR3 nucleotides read TGTGCCAGCAGCTTGTTTGTGTCCAGGGTGAACTCACCCCTCCACTTT.

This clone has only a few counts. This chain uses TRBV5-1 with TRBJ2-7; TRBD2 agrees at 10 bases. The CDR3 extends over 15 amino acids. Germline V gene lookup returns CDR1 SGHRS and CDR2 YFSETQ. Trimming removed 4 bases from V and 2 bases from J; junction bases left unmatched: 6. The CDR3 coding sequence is TGCGCCAGCAGCCTAGAAGCGGGAGGGGCCTACGAGCAGTACTTC. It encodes CASSLEAGGAYEQYF.

CDR3 in DNA: TGCAGCGTTGCGAAGGGAGGGTGGGGTAACTATGGCTACACCTTC. Translating it yields CSVAKGGWGNYGYTF. The chain is built from TRBV29-1 and TRBJ1-2, with D uncertain. This CDR3 is 15 amino acids long. Per germline, CDR1 SQVTM and CDR2 ANQGSEA. V was trimmed by 4 bases and J by 1 base, leaving 16 bases between them.

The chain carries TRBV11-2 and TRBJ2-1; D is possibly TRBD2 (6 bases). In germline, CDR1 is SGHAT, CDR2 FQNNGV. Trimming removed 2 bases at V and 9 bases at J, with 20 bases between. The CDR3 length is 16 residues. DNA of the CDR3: TGTGCCAGCAGCTTATTGGAGGAGGGCCTTTTGGGTGAGCAGTTCTTC. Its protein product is CASSLLEEGLLGEQFF.

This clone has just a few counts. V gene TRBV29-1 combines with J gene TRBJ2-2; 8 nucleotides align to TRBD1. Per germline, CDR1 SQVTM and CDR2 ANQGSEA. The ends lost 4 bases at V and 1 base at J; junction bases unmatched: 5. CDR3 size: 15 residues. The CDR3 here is CSVGQGIRNTGELFF. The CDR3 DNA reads TGCAGCGTTGGACAGGGGATCCGGAACACCGGGGAGCTGTTTTTT.

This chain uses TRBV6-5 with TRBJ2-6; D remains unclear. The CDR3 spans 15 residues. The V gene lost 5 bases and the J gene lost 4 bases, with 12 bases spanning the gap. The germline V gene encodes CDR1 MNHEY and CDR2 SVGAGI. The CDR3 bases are TGTGCCAGCAGTCTTGGCCGTCAAGGGGCCAACGTCCTGACTTTC. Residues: CASSLGRQGANVLTF.

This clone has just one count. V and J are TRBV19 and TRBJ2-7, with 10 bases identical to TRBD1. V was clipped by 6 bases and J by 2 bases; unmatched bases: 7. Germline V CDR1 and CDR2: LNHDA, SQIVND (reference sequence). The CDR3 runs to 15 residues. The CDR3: CASSRDRGDTYEQYF. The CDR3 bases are TGTGCCAGTAGCCGGGACAGGGGCGATACCTACGAGCAGTACTTC.

CDR3 region: CASNPPGTKQFF. CDR3 nucleotide sequence: TGTGCCAGTAACCCCCCGGGGACTAAGCAGTTCTTC. This sequence joins TRBV19 and TRBJ2-1; 7 bases map to TRBD2. Germline trimming cut 7 bases from V and 11 bases from J; bases unmatched to any gene: 8. Germline V gives CDR1 LNHDA, CDR2 SQIVND (reference sequence). The CDR3 spans 12 residues.

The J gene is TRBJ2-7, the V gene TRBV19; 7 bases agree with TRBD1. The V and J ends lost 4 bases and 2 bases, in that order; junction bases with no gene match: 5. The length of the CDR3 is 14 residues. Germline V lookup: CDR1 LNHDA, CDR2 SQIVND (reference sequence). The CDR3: CASSTQGKPYEQYF. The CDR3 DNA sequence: TGTGCCAGTAGTACACAGGGGAAACCCTACGAGCAGTACTTC.

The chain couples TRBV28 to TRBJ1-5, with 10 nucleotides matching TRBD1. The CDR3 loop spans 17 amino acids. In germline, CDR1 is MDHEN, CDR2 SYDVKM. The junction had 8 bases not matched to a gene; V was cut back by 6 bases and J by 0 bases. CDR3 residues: CASRPTGGDYSNQPQHF. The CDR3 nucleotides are TGTGCCAGCAGGCCGACAGGGGGCGATTATAGCAATCAGCCCCAGCATTTT. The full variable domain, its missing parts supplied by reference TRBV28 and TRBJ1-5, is DVKVTQSSRYLVKRTGEKVFLECVQDMDHENMFWYRQDPGLGLRLIYFSYDVKMKEKGDIPEGYSVSREKKERFSLILESASTNQTSMYLCASRPTGGDYSNQPQHFGDGTRLSIL.

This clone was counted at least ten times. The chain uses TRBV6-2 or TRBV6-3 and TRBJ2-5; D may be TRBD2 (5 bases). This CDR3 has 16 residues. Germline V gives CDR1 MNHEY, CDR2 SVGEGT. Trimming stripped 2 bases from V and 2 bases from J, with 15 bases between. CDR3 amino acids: CASSYVSAGRQETQYF. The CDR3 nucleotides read TGTGCCAGCAGTTACGTGTCTGCGGGCCGACAAGAGACCCAGTACTTC.

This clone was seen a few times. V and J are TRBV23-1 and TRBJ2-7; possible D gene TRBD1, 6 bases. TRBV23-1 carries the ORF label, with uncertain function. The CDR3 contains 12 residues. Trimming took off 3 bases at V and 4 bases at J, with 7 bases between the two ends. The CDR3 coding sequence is TGCGCCAGCAGTCAGGGGGCTTACGAGCAGTACTTC. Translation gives CASSQGAYEQYF.

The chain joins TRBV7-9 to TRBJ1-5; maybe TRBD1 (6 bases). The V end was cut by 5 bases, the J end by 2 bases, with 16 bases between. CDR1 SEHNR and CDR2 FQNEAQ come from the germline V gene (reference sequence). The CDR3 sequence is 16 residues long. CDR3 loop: CASSPGAGVGNQPQHF. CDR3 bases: TGTGCCAGCAGCCCAGGGGCAGGGGTCGGCAATCAGCCCCAGCATTTT.

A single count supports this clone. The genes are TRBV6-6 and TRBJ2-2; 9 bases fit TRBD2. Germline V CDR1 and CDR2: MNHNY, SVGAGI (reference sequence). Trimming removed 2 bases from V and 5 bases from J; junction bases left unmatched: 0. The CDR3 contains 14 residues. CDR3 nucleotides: TGTGCCAGCAGTTACGCGGGGGGGACCGGGGAGCTGTTTTTT. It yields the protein CASSYAGGTGELFF.

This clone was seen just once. CDR3 loop: CSVGGPTMNTEAFF. The DNA of the CDR3 is TGCAGCGTTGGCGGGCCTACCATGAACACTGAAGCTTTCTTT. The chain carries TRBV29-1 and TRBJ1-1; no clear D. This CDR3 has 14 residues. The ends were cut back, 4 bases at V and 0 bases at J, with 12 bases in the middle. Germline V gene lookup returns CDR1 SQVTM and CDR2 ANQGSEA.

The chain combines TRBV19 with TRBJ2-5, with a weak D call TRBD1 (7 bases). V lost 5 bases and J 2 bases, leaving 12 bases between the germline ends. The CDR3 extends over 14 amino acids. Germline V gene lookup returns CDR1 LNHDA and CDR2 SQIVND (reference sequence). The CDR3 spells CASSPGGTQETQYF. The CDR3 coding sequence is TGTGCCAGTAGTCCAGGGGGGACACAAGAGACCCAGTACTTC.

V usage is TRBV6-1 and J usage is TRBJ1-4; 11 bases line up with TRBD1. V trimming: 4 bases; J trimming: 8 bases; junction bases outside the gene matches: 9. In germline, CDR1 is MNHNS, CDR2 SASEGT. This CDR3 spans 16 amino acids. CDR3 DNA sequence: TGTGCCAGCAGTGCGGACAGGGGGCACGGAGGGGAAAAACTGTTTTTT. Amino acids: CASSADRGHGGEKLFF.

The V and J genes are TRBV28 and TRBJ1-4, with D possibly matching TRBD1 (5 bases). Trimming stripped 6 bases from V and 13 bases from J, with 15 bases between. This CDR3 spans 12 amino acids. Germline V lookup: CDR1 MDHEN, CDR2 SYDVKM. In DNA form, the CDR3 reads TGTGCCAGCAGCCCCCTCCGGGGGAGACTGTTTTTT. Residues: CASSPLRGRLFF.

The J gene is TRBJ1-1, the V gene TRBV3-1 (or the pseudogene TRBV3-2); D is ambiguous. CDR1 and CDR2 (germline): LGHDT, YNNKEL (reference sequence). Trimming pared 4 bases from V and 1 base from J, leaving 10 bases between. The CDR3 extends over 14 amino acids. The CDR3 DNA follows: TGTGCCAGCAGCCCATCGGAGCGGAACACTGAAGCTTTCTTT. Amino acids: CASSPSERNTEAFF.

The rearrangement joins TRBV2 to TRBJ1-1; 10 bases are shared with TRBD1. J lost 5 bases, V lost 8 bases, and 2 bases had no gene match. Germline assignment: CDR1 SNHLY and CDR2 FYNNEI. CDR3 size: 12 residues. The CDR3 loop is CASLGQGTEAFF. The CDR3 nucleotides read TGTGCCAGCTTGGGACAGGGGACTGAAGCTTTCTTT.

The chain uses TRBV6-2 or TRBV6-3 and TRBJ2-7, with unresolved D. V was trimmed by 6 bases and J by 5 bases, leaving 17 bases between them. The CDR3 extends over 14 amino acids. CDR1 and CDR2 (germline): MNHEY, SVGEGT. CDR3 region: CASSPLQVPNEQYF. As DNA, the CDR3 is TGTGCCAGCAGCCCCTTGCAGGTTCCTAACGAGCAGTACTTC.

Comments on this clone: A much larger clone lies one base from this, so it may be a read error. The CDR3 DNA follows: TGTGCCAGCAGCTGGACAGGGCAAGAGACCCAGTACTTC. Translation gives CASSWTGQETQYF. V usage is TRBV9 and J usage is TRBJ2-5, with TRBD1 matching over 8 bases. The CDR3 extends over 13 amino acids. Germline CDR1 reads SGDLS; CDR2 reads YYNGEE. Trimming cost V 4 bases and J 2 bases; bases outside gene matches: 1.

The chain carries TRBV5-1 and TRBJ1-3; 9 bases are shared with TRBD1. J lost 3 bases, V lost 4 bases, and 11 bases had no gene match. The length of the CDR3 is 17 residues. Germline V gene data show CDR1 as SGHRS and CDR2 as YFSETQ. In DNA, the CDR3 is TGCGCCAGCAGCCCTGTAACACAGGGGGCGCGTGGAAACACCATATATTTT. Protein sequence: CASSPVTQGARGNTIYF.

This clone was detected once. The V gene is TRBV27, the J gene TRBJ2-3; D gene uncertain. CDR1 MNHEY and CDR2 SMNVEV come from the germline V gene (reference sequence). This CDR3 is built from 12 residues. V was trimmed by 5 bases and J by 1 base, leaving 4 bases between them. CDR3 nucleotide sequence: TGTGCCAGCAGTCCCTGCACAGATACGCAGTATTTT. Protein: CASSPCTDTQYF.

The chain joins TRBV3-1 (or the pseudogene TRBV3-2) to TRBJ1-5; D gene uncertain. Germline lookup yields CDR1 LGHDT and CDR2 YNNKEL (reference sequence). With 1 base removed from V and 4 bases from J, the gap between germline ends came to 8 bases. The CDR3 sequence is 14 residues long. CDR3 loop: CASSQATSNQPQHF. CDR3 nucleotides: TGTGCCAGCAGCCAAGCGACATCTAATCAGCCCCAGCATTTT.

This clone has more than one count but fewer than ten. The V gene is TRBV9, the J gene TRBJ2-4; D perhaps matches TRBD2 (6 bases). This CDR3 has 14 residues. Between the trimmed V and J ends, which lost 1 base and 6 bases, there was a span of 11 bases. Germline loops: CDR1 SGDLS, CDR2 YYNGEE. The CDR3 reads CASSVRELGNIQYF. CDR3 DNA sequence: TGTGCCAGCAGCGTACGGGAGTTGGGAAACATTCAGTACTTC.

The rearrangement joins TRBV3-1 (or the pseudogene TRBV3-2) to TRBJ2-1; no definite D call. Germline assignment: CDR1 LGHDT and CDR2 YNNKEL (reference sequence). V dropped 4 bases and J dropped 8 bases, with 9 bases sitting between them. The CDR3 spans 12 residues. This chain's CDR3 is CASSLERYEQFF. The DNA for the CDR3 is TGTGCCAGCAGCCTCGAGCGTTATGAGCAGTTCTTC.